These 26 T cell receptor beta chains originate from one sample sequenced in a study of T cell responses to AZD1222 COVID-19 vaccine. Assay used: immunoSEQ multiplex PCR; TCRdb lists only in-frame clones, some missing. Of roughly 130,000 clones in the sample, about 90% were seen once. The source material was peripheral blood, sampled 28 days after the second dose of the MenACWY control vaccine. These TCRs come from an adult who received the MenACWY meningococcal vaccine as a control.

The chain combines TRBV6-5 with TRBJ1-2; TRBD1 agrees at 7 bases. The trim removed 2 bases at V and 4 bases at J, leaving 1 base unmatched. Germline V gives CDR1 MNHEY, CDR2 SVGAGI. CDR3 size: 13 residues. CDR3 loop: CASSYEGAYGYTF. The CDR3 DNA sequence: TGTGCCAGCAGTTACGAGGGGGCCTATGGCTACACCTTC.

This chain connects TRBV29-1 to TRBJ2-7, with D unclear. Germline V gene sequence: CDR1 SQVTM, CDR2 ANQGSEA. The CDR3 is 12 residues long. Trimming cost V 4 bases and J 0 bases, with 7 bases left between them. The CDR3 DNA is TGCAGCGTTGGTGGGGACTCCTACGAGCAGTACTTC. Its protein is CSVGGDSYEQYF.

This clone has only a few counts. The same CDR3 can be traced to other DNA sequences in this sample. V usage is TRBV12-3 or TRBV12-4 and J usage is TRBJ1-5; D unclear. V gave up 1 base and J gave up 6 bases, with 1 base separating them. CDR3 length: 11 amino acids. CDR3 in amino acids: CASSLGQPQHF. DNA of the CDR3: TGTGCCAGCAGTTTAGGTCAGCCCCAGCATTTT.

The CDR3 here is CASSYSPGVGTEAFF. As DNA, the CDR3 is TGTGCCAGCAGTTACTCTCCAGGGGTGGGCACTGAAGCTTTCTTT. The chain uses TRBV6-5 and TRBJ1-1; D is possibly TRBD1 (6 bases). Germline lookup yields CDR1 MNHEY and CDR2 SVGAGI. The CDR3 is 15 residues long. V was pared by 0 bases and J by 4 bases, with 12 bases between.

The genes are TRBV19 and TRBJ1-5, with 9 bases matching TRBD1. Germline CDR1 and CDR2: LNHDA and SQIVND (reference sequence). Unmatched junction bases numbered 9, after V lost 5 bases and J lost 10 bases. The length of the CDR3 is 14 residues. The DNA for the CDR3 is TGTGCCAGTAGTGCGAGGACAGGGGACTATCCCCAGCATTTT. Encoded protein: CASSARTGDYPQHF.

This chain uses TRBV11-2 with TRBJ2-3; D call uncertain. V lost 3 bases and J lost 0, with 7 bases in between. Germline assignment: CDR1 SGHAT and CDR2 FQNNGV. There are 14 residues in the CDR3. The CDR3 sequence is CASSFWRSTDTQYF. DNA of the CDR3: TGTGCCAGCAGCTTCTGGCGGAGCACAGATACGCAGTATTTT.

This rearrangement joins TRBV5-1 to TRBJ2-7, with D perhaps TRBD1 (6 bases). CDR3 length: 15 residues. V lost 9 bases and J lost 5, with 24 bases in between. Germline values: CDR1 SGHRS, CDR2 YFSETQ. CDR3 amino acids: CATTSTGLDYDEQYF. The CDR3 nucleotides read TGCGCCACCACATCGACAGGTCTAGATTACGACGAGCAGTACTTC.

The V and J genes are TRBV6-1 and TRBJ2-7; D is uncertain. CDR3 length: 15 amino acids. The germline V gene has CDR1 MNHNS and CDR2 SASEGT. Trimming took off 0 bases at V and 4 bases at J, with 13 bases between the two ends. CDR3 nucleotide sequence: TGTGCCAGCAGTGAAGCTGGGCAGACCGAGTACGAGCAGTACTTC. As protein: CASSEAGQTEYEQYF.

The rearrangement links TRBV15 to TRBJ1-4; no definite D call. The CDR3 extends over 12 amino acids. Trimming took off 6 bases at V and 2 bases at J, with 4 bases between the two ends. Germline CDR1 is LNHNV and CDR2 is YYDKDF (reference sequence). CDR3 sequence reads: CATRTTNEKLFF. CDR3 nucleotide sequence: TGTGCCACCAGAACTACTAATGAAAAACTGTTTTTT.

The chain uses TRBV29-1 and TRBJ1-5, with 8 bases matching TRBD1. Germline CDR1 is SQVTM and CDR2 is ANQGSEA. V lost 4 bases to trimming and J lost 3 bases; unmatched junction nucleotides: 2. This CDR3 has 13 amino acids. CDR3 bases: TGCAGCGTTGGGGGACAGGACAATCAGCCCCAGCATTTT. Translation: CSVGGQDNQPQHF.

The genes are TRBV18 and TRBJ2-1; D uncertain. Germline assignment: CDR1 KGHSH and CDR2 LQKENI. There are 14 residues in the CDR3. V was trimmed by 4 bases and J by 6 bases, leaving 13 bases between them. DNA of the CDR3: TGTGCCAGCTCACGGGCCTCAACCGGCAATGAGCAGTTCTTC. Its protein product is CASSRASTGNEQFF.

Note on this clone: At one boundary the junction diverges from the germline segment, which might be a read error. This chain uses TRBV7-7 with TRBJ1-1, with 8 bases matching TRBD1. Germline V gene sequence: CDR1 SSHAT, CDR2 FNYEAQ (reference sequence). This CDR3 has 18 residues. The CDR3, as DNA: TGTGCTAGCAGCTTAGGCCGGCAGGGGGCGATTCGGTACACTGAAGCTTTCTTT. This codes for CASSLGRQGAIRYTEAFF.

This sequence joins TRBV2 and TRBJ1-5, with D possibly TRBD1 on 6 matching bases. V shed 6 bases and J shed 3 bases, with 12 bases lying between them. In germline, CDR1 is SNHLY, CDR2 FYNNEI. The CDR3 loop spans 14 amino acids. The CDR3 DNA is TGTGCCAGCAGGATTGACAGGTTCAATCAGCCCCAGCATTTT. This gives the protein CASRIDRFNQPQHF.

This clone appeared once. For the CDR3, the DNA is TGTGCCAGCAGTTTGTGGACAGCCTCTGGGGCCAACGTCCTGACTTTC. Residues: CASSLWTASGANVLTF. The genes are TRBV28 and TRBJ2-6; D may be TRBD1 (6 bases). Germline values: CDR1 MDHEN, CDR2 SYDVKM. The CDR3 contains 16 residues. The V gene lost 3 bases and the J gene lost 0 bases, with 9 bases spanning the gap.

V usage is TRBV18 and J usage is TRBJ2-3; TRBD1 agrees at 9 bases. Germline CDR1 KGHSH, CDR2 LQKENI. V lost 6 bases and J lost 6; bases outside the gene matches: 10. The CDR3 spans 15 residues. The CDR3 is CASSAIRQGVDTQYF. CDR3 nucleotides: TGTGCCAGCTCGGCCATCCGACAGGGGGTGGATACGCAGTATTTT.

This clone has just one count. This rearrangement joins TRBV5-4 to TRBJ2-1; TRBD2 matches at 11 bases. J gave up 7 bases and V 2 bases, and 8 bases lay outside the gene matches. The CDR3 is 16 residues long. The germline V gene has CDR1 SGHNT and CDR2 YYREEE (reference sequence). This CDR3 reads CASSLKSGTSGNEQFF. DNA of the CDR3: TGTGCCAGCAGCTTAAAATCCGGGACTAGCGGAAATGAGCAGTTCTTC.

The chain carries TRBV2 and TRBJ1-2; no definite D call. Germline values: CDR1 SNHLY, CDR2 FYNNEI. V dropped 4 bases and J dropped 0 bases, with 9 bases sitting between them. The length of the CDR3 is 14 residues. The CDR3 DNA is TGTGCCAGCAGTGGGGCATTGGCTAACTATGGCTACACCTTC. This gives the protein CASSGALANYGYTF.

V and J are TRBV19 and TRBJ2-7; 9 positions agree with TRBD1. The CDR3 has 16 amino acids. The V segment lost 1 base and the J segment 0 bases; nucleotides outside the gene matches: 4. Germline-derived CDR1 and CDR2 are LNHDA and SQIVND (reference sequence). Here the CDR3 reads CASSIAGQGSSYEQYF. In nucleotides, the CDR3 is TGTGCCAGTAGTATAGCTGGACAGGGGAGCTCCTACGAGCAGTACTTC. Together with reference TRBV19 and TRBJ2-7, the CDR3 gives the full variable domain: DGGITQSPKYLFRKEGQNVTLSCEQNLNHDAMYWYRQDPGQGLRLIYYSQIVNDFQKGDIAEGYSVSREKKESFPLTVTSAQKNPTAFYLCASSIAGQGSSYEQYFGPGTRLTVT.

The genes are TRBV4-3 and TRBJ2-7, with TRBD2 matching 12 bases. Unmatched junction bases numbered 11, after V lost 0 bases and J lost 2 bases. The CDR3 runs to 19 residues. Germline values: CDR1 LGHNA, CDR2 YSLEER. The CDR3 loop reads CASSQDGGLAGGPPYEQYF. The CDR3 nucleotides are TGCGCCAGCAGCCAAGACGGGGGGCTAGCGGGAGGGCCTCCCTACGAGCAGTACTTC.

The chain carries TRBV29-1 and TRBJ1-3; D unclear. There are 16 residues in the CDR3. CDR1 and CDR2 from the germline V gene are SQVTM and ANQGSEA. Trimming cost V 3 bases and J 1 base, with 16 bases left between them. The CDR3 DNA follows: TGCAGCGTTGACTCCGTAGGTGGGCCTTCTGGAAACACCATATATTTT. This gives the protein CSVDSVGGPSGNTIYF.

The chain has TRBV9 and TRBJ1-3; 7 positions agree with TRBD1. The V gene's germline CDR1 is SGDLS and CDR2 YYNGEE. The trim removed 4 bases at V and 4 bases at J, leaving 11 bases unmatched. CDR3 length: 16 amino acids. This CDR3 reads CASSPDPRGSGNTIYF. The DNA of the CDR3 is TGTGCCAGCAGCCCCGACCCCAGGGGGTCGGGAAACACCATATATTTT.

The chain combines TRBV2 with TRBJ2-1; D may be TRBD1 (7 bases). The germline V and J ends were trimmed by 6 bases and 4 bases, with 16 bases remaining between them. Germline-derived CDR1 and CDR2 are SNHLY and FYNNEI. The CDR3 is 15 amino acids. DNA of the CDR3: TGTGCCAGCAGGAGTCCCGGGGGACAGTACAATGAGCAGTTCTTC. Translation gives CASRSPGGQYNEQFF. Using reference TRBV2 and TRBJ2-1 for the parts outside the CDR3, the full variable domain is EPEVTQTPSHQVTQMGQEVILRCVPISNHLYFYWYRQILGQKVEFLVSFYNNEISEKSEIFDDQFSVERPDGSNFTLKIRSTKLEDSAMYFCASRSPGGQYNEQFFGPGTRLTVL.

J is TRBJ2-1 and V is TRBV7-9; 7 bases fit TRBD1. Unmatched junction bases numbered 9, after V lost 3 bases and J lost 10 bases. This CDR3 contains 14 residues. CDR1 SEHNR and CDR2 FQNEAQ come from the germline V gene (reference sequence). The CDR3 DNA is TGTGCCAGCAGCTTTCGACAGGGTAAAGGGGAGCAGTTCTTC. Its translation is CASSFRQGKGEQFF.

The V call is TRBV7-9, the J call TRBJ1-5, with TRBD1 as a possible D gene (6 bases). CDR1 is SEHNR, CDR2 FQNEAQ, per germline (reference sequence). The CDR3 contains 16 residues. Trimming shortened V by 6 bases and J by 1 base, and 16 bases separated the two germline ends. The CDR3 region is CASSLGAGESNQPQHF. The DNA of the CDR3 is TGTGCCAGCAGTCTAGGGGCAGGGGAAAGCAATCAGCCCCAGCATTTT.

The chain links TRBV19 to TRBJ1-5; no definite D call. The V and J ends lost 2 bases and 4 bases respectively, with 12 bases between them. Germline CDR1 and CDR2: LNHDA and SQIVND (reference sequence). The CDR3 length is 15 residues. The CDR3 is CASSILPVINQPQHF. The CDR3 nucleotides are TGTGCCAGTAGTATACTACCGGTAATTAATCAGCCCCAGCATTTT.

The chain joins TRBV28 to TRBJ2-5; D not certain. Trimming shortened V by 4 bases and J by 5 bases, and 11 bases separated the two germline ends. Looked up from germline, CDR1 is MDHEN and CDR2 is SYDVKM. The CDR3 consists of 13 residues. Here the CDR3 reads CASSSVSSETQYF. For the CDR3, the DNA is TGTGCCAGCAGTTCAGTGAGCTCGGAGACCCAGTACTTC.